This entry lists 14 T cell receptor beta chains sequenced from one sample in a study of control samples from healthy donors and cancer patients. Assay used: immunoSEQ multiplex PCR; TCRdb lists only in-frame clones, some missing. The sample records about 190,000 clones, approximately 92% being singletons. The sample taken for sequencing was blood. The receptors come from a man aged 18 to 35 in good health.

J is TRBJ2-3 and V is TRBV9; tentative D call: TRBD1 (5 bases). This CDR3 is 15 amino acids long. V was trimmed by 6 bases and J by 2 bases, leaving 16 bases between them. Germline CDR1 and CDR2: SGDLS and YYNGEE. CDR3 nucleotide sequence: TGTGCCAGCACCCTTTGGGGCTTTACCACAGATACGCAGTATTTT. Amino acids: CASTLWGFTTDTQYF.

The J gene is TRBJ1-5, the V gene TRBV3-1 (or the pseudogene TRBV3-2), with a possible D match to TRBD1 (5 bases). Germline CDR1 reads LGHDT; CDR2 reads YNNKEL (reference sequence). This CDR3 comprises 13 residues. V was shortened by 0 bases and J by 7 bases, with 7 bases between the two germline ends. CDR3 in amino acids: CASSQEGDQPQHF. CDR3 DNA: TGTGCCAGCAGCCAAGAGGGGGACCAGCCCCAGCATTTT.

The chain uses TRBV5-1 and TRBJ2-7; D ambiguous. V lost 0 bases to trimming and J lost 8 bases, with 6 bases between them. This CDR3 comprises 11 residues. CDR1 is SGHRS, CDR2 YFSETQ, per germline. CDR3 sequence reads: CASSLGRQQYF. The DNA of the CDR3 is TGCGCCAGCAGCTTGGGGCGGCAGCAGTACTTC. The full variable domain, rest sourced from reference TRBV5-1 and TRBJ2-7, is KAGVTQTPRYLIKTRGQQVTLSCSPISGHRSVSWYQQTPGQGLQFLFEYFSETQRNKGNFPGRFSGRQFSNSRSEMNVSTLELGDSALYLCASSLGRQQYFGPGTRLTVT.

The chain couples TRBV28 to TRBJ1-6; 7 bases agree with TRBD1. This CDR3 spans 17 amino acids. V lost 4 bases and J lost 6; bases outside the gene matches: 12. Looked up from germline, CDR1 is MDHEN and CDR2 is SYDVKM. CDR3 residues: CASSSPVTGRLNSPLHF. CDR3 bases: TGTGCCAGCAGTTCGCCGGTGACAGGGCGACTTAATTCACCCCTCCACTTT.

The DNA of the CDR3 is TGTGCCAGCGGCCCGGGACGGATGAACACTGAAGCTTTCTTT. It codes for CASGPGRMNTEAFF. The chain has TRBV28 and TRBJ1-1, with D perhaps matching TRBD1 (5 bases). V was trimmed by 8 bases and J by 0 bases, leaving 13 bases between them. The CDR3 runs to 14 residues. Germline V gene lookup returns CDR1 MDHEN and CDR2 SYDVKM.

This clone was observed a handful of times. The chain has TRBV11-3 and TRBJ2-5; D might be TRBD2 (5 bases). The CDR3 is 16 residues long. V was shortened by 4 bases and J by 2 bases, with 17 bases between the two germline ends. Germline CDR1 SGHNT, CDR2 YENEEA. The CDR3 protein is CASSSTYRGTQETQYF. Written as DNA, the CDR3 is TGTGCCAGCAGCTCAACCTACCGGGGTACGCAAGAGACCCAGTACTTC.

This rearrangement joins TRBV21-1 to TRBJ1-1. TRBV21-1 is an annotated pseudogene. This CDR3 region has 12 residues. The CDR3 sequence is CASSKEKEEAFF. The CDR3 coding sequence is TGTGCCAGCAGCAAAGAAAAGGAGGAAGCTTTCTTT.

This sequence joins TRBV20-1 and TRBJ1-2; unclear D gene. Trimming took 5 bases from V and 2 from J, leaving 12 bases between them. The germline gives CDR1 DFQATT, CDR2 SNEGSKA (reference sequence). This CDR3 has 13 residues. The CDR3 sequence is CSARGVGNYGYTF. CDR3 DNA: TGCAGTGCTCGTGGGGTGGGAAACTATGGCTACACCTTC.

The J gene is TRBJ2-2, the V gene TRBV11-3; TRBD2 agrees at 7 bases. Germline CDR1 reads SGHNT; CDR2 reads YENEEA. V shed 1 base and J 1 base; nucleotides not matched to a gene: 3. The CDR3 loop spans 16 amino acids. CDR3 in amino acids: CASSLGGTMNTGELFF. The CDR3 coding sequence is TGTGCCAGCAGCTTAGGGGGGACTATGAACACCGGGGAGCTGTTTTTT.

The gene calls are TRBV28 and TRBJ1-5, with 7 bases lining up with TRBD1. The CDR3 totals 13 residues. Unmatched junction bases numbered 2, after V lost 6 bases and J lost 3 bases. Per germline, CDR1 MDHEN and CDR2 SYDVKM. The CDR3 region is CASRQGLNQPQHF. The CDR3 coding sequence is TGTGCCAGCAGACAGGGGCTCAATCAGCCCCAGCATTTT.

The DNA for the CDR3 is TGCGCCAGCAGCTTGGCCCCACCGGGGCCGGAAGGGGAGCTGTTTTTT. Its translation: CASSLAPPGPEGELFF. The chain recombines TRBV5-1 with TRBJ2-2, with D perhaps TRBD1 or TRBD2 (5 bases each). Germline CDR1 reads SGHRS; CDR2 reads YFSETQ. The ends were cut back, 0 bases at V and 8 bases at J, with 17 bases in the middle. CDR3 length: 16 amino acids.

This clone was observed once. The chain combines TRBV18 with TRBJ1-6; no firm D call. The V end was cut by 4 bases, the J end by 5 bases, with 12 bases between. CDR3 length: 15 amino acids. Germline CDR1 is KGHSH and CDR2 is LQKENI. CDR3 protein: CASSLSMDDNSPLHF. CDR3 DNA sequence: TGTGCCAGCTCACTTTCTATGGACGATAATTCACCCCTCCACTTT.

The chain's CDR3 is CASSPPEAGVTYEQYF. CDR3 nucleotides: TGTGCCAGCAGCCCTCCTGAGGCAGGGGTTACCTACGAGCAGTACTTC. J is TRBJ2-7 and V is TRBV2; D may be TRBD1 (6 bases). The CDR3 covers 16 residues. V lost 6 bases, J lost 2 bases, and 20 bases lay in between. The V gene's germline CDR1 is SNHLY and CDR2 FYNNEI.

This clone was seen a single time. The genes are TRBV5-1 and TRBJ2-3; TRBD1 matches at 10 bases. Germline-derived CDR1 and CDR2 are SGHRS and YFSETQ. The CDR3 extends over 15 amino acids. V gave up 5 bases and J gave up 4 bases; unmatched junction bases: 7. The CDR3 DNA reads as TGCGCCAGCAGTTTAGGGGACAGGGGATCAGATACGCAGTATTTT. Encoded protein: CASSLGDRGSDTQYF.